These T cell receptor beta chains were read from a single sample in a study of neurological immune-mediated disorders. TCRdb re-called the 5' RACE reads through MiXCR, storing one row per CDR3 protein. In the table there are around 70,000 distinct CDR3 sequences, around 5.2% of which are singletons. Sequencing was carried out using PBMCs. The source is a woman aged 25 to 39 with multiple sclerosis. The CDR3 runs from the conserved cysteine through the conserved F or W. D genes are given only for firm matches. Rows give clone size only sometimes, using once, few, many, or a class for an expanded clone.

TRBJ2-5	TRBV7-7	many	NA	TGTGCTAGCAGCTCCGGGGGGCAGAAAGAGACCCAGTACTTC	CASSSGGQKETQYF
TRBJ2-7	TRBV5-1	few	TRBD1	TGCGCCAGCAATCGGAAGGGGGCCCAAGAGCAGTACTTC	CASNRKGAQEQYF
TRBJ2-1	TRBV7-2	few	TRBD2	TGTGCCAGCAGCTTCCGGACTAGCTGGTGGAAGGATGAGCAGTTCTTC	CASSFRTSWWKDEQFF
TRBJ2-7	TRBV9	many	NA	TGTGCCAGCAGTCCTGACAGCCAAACCTCCTACGAGCAGTACTTC	CASSPDSQTSYEQYF
TRBJ1-1	TRBV5-1	many	NA	TGCGCCAGCAGCGTGGTCCCCACGACAGGGAACACTGAAGCTTTCTTT	CASSVVPTTGNTEAFF
TRBJ2-3	TRBV20-1	many	TRBD2	TGCAGTGCTAGCGGGGGGGCGGCAGATACGCAGTATTTT	CSASGGAADTQYF
TRBJ2-7	TRBV27	many	NA	TGTGCCAGCAGACAAAACGATTGGGTCACCTACGAGCAGTACTTC	CASRQNDWVTYEQYF
TRBJ1-1	TRBV6-5	many	NA	TGTGCCAGCCACGGATCAGGACGCAGGAACACTGAAGCTTTCTTT	CASHGSGRRNTEAFF
TRBJ2-7	TRBV12-3/TRBV12-4	many	NA	TGTGCCAGCAGTTTGGCGGGGCCCTCCTACGAGCAGTACTTC	CASSLAGPSYEQYF
TRBJ2-1	TRBV15	many	NA	TGTGCCACCAGCAGAGGGGGGGGGCTCAGCAATGAGCAGTTCTTC	CATSRGGGLSNEQFF
TRBJ1-2	TRBV18	NA	NA	TGTGCCAGCTCACCCGGTAGCGGATCTAACTATGGCTACACCTTC	CASSPGSGSNYGYTF
TRBJ1-1	TRBV3-1	many	NA	TGTGCCAGCAGCCAAGTCAGGTTCGAGACTTTCTTT	CASSQVRFETFF
TRBJ1-2	TRBV20-1	many	NA	TGCAGTGCTACCCCAGGGGATTTTGTCTTCAGTGGCTACACCTTC	CSATPGDFVFSGYTF
TRBJ2-3	TRBV3-1	NA	TRBD2	TGTGCCAGCAGCCTTGGGACTAGCGGGGGGCGATCTAGCACAGATACGCAGTATTTT	CASSLGTSGGRSSTDTQYF
TRBJ2-5	TRBV6-1	many	NA	TGTGCCAGCAGTGAAATGGGAGGACAGCAAGAGACCCAGTACTTC	CASSEMGGQQETQYF
TRBJ2-5	TRBV12-3/TRBV12-4	many	NA	TGTGCCAGCAGTTCGACGAGCCAAGAGACCCAGTACTTC	CASSSTSQETQYF
TRBJ2-3	TRBV5-1	NA	NA	TGCGCCAGCAGCTCCGGACAGAGCACAGATACGCAGTATTTT	CASSSGQSTDTQYF
TRBJ1-6	TRBV20-1	few	NA	TGCAGTGCCCCCCCGGGGGGACCTTATAATTCACCCCTCAACTTT	CSAPPGGPYNSPLNF
TRBJ2-7	TRBV20-1	many	TRBD1	TGCAGTGCTAGACGGGACAGGGGGTACGAGCAGTACTTC	CSARRDRGYEQYF
TRBJ1-1	TRBV12-3/TRBV12-4	many	NA	TGTGCCAGCAGTTTGAGGGGCGTGAACACTGAAGCTTTCTTT	CASSLRGVNTEAFF
TRBJ2-7	TRBV20-1	many	TRBD2	TGCAGTGCCCCGGGACTAGCGGGCTCCGAGCAGTACTTC	CSAPGLAGSEQYF
TRBJ1-6	TRBV5-1	many	NA	TGCGCCAGCAGCTACGACCAGTCACCCCTCCACTTT	CASSYDQSPLHF
TRBJ1-6	TRBV5-6	NA	NA	TGTGCCAGCAGCCGCGACGGGAGCTCCTATAATTCACCCCTCAACTTT	CASSRDGSSYNSPLNF
TRBJ1-2	TRBV5-5	many	NA	TGTGCCAGCAGCTCCGACTTCTTCTATGGCTACACCTTC	CASSSDFFYGYTF
TRBJ1-1	TRBV4-2	many	NA	TGTGCCAGCAGCCAATATTCGGGCGAGTCCCCTGAAGCTTTCTTT	CASSQYSGESPEAFF
TRBJ2-2	TRBV3-1	many	NA	TGTGCCAGCAGCAACCCGGGACACAGAAGATCCGGGGAGCTGTTTTTT	CASSNPGHRRSGELFF
TRBJ1-2	TRBV7-9	many	TRBD1	TGTGCCAGCAGCTTAGCCCCCGGGACAGTATACACCTTC	CASSLAPGTVYTF
TRBJ2-1	TRBV4-1	NA	NA	TGCGCCAGCAGCCAAGATCAAAGGAGCTCCTACAATGAGCAGTTCTTC	CASSQDQRSSYNEQFF
TRBJ1-1	TRBV7-9	many	NA	TGTGCCAGCAGCATCAGGGTGGATGGGACTGAAGCTTTCTTT	CASSIRVDGTEAFF
TRBJ1-1	TRBV20-1	many	NA	TGCAGTGTATATCGGGAAGTAGTCCCTGAAGCTTTCTTT	CSVYREVVPEAFF
TRBJ1-6	TRBV27	many	TRBD1	TGTGCCAGCAGTCAACGGGGACAGTCAAATTCACCCCTCAACTTT	CASSQRGQSNSPLNF
TRBJ2-5	TRBV27	NA	TRBD1	TGTGCCAGCAGTTCCGGGACAGGGAGTGTAGAGACCCAGTACTTC	CASSSGTGSVETQYF
TRBJ1-3	TRBV6-5	few	TRBD1	TGTGCCAGCAGTCCTCCGGGACAGGGAACCATATATTTT	CASSPPGQGTIYF
TRBJ2-1	TRBV18	many	TRBD1	TGTGCCAGCTCCCGACTTGGACAGGGGGCTGAAAATGAGCAGTTCTTC	CASSRLGQGAENEQFF
TRBJ2-7	TRBV7-8	many	TRBD2	TGTGCCAGCAGCTTAGAGAGTAGCGGGGGCTCCTACGAGCAGTACTTC	CASSLESSGGSYEQYF
TRBJ1-5	TRBV6-5	NA	TRBD1	TGTGCCAGCAGAGGACAGGGGGGGAATCAGCCCCAGAATTTT	CASRGQGGNQPQNF
TRBJ1-3	TRBV20-1	NA	NA	TGCAGTGCTAGGCCGGGGTCCGGAAAAACCATATATTTT	CSARPGSGKTIYF
TRBJ2-1	TRBV5-1	many	NA	TGCGCCAGCAGCTCAGGGACTCTCGGCCCACTCGAGCAGTTCTTC	CASSSGTLGPLEQFF
TRBJ2-2	TRBV5-1	many	NA	TGCGCCAGCAGCTTGGCCCCACAGGGTATCACCGGGGAGCTGTTTTTT	CASSLAPQGITGELFF
TRBJ2-3	TRBV24-1	NA	TRBD1	TGTGCCACCAGAGCCGCCCCGGGACAGGGAAGCACAGATACGCAGTATTTT	CATRAAPGQGSTDTQYF
TRBJ1-1	TRBV21-1	few	NA	TGTGCCAGCAGCATAAACCAGAACACTGAAGCTTTCTTT	CASSINQNTEAFF
TRBJ2-1	TRBV20-1	many	NA	TGCAGTGCTAGAGCTGGGGTCAATGAGCAGTTCTTC	CSARAGVNEQFF
TRBJ1-1	TRBV10-3	many	NA	TGTGCCATCAGTGAGGGAGACGCAGATCCGAACACTGAAGCTTTCTTT	CAISEGDADPNTEAFF
TRBJ2-3	TRBV20-1	many	TRBD2	TGCAGTGCTGGGGTCGCGGGGGCAGATACGCAGTATTTT	CSAGVAGADTQYF
TRBJ2-3	TRBV25-1	NA	NA	TGTGCCAGCAGTGAAGGGCTAGTGGTGTACCCAGATACGCAGTATTTT	CASSEGLVVYPDTQYF
TRBJ2-7	TRBV20-1	many	TRBD1	TGCAGTGCTAGAGATCAGGGGGTGGCCTACGAGCAGTACTTC	CSARDQGVAYEQYF
TRBJ2-3	TRBV5-1	many	NA	TGCGCCAGCAGCTTGGAGGGGCCCCGCCTAGATACGCAGTATTTT	CASSLEGPRLDTQYF
TRBJ1-4	TRBV20-1	many	TRBD1	TGCAGTGCTAGAGAACGGACAGGGTTTGCAACTAATGAAAAACTGTTTTTT	CSARERTGFATNEKLFF
TRBJ2-1	TRBV7-6	few	NA	TGTGCCAGCAGCTTAGAGGGGAACTCCTACAATGAGCAGTTCTTC	CASSLEGNSYNEQFF
TRBJ1-2	TRBV18	many	TRBD1	TGTGCCAGCTCACCCCAGGGGGCGAATGGCTACACCTTC	CASSPQGANGYTF